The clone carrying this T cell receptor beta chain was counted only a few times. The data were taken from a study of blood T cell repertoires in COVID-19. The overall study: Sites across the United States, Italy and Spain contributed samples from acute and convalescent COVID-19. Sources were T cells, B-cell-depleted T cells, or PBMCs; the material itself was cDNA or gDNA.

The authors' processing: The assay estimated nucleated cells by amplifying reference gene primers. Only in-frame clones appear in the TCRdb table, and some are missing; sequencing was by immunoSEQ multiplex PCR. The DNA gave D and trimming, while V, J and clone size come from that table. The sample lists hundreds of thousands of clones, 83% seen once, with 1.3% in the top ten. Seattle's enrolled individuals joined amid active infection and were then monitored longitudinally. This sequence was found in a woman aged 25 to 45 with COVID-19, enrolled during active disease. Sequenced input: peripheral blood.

The CDR3 DNA follows: TGTGCCAGCAGTCTACATGACAGGGGGGTCGGACCCCTCCACTTT. Its protein is CASSLHDRGVGPLHF. The chain uses TRBV28 and TRBJ1-6; 9 positions match TRBD1. Germline lookup yields CDR1 MDHEN and CDR2 SYDVKM. V was pared by 5 bases and J by 12 bases, with 11 bases of the junction left unmatched. This CDR3 has 15 residues.